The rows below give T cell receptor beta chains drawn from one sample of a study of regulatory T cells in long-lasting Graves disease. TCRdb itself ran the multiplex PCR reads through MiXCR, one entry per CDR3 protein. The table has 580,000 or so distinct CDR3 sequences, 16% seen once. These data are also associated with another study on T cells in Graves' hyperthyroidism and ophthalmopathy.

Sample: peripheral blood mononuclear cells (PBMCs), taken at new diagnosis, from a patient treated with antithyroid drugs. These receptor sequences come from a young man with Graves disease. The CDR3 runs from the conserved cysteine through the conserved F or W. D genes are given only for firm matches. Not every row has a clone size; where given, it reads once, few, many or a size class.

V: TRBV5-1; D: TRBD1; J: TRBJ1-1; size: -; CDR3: CASSLGQGDSEAFF; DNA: TGCGCCAGCAGCTTGGGGCAGGGGGACTCTGAAGCTTTCTTT
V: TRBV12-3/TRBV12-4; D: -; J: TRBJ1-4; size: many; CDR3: CASSFGGNEKLFF; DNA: TGTGCCAGCAGCTTTGGGGGTAATGAAAAACTGTTTTTT
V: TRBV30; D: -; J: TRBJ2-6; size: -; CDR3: CACNSGANVLTF; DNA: TGTGCCTGTAACTCTGGGGCCAACGTCCTGACTTTC
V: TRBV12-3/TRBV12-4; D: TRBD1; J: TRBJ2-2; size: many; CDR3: CASKTGTGVVGELFF; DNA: TGTGCCAGCAAAACCGGGACAGGGGTTGTCGGGGAGCTGTTTTTT
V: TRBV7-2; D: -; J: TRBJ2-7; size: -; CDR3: CASSLYDRASNF; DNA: TGTGCCAGCAGCTTATACGACAGAGCGAGTAACTTC
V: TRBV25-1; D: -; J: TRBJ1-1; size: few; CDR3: CASRSDVNTEAFF; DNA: TGTGCCAGCAGATCGGACGTGAACACTGAAGCTTTCTTT
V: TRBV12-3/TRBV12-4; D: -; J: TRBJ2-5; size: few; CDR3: CASTIYPGETQYF; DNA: TGTGCCAGCACTATATACCCGGGTGAGACCCAGTACTTC
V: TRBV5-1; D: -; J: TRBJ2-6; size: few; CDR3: CASSSGFGSGANVLTF; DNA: TGCGCCAGCAGCAGCGGCTTTGGCTCCGGGGCCAACGTCCTGACTTTC
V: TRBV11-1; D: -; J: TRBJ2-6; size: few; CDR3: CASTISGANVLTF; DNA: TGTGCCAGCACTATTTCTGGGGCCAACGTCCTGACTTTC
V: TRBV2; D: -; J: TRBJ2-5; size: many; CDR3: CASSEARLEVGTQYF; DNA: TGTGCCAGCAGTGAAGCGAGACTGGAGGTGGGGACCCAGTACTTC
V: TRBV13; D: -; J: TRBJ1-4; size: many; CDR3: CASLQRRPGDEKLFF; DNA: TGTGCCAGCCTACAACGACGGCCAGGAGATGAAAAACTGTTTTTT
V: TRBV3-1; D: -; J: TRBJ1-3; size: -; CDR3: CASSQGGDGNTIYF; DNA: TGTGCCAGCAGCCAAGGTGGCGATGGAAACACCATATATTTT
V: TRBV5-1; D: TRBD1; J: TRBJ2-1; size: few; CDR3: CASSTGTGSYNEQFF; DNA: TGCGCCAGCAGCACCGGGACAGGGTCCTACAATGAGCAGTTCTTC
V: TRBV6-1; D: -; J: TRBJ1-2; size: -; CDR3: CASSPGTPGYTF; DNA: TGTGCCAGCAGCCCCGGGACACCTGGCTACACCTTC
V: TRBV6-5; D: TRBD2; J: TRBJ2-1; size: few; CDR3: CASSYSLAGDNEQFF; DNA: TGTGCCAGCAGTTACTCCCTAGCGGGAGACAATGAGCAGTTCTTC
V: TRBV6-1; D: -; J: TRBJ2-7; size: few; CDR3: CASSEVQGGVEQYF; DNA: TGTGCCAGCAGTGAAGTACAGGGTGGGGTCGAGCAGTACTTC
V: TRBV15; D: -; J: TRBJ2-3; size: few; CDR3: CATSSRTRERPSTDTQYF; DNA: TGTGCCACCAGCAGCAGGACCCGGGAGCGACCTAGCACAGATACGCAGTATTTT
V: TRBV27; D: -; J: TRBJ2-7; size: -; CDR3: CASSYGGPTYEQYF; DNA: TGTGCCAGCAGTTACGGGGGACCAACGTACGAGCAGTACTTC
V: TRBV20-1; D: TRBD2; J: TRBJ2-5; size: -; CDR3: CSARDPTSGRYQYF; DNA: TGCAGTGCTAGAGATCCGACTAGCGGGAGATACCAGTACTTC
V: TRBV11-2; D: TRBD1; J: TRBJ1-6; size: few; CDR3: CASSNRQGTNSPLHF; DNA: TGTGCCAGCAGCAATAGACAGGGGACAAATTCACCCCTCCACTTT
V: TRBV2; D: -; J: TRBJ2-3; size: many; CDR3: CASSEATSGPDTQYF; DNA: TGTGCCAGCAGTGAAGCGACTAGTGGTCCAGATACGCAGTATTTT
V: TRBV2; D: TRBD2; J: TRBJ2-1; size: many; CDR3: CASRGTSGTREQFF; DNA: TGTGCCAGCAGAGGGACTAGCGGGACCAGGGAGCAGTTCTTC
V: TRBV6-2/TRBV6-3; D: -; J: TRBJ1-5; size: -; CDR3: CASSYSTLQPQHF; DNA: TGTGCCAGCAGTTACTCGACACTGCAGCCCCAGCATTTT
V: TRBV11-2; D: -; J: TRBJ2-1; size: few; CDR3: CASSQEDQSSYNEQFF; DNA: TGTGCCAGCAGCCAAGAAGACCAAAGCTCCTACAATGAGCAGTTCTTC
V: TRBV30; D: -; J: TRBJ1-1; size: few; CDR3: CAQLKGLRLNTEAFF; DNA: TGTGCCCAGCTCAAGGGATTAAGATTGAACACTGAAGCTTTCTTT
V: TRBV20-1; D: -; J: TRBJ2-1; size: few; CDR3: CSARDPSDPGWEQFF; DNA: TGCAGTGCTAGAGATCCCAGCGACCCTGGCTGGGAGCAGTTCTTC
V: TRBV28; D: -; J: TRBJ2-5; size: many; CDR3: CASSRPPGHGETQYF; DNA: TGTGCCAGCTCACGCCCTCCGGGCCACGGGGAGACCCAGTACTTC
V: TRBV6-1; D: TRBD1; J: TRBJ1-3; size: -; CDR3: CASRGQGALNTIYF; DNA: TGTGCCAGCAGGGGACAGGGGGCTTTAAACACCATATATTTT
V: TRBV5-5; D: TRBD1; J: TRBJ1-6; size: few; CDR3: CASSRQTGSNSPLHF; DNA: TGTGCCAGCAGCCGTCAGACAGGGAGTAATTCACCCCTCCACTTT
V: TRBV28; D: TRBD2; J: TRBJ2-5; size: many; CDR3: CASSSKAGLGETQYF; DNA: TGTGCCAGCAGTTCGAAGGCGGGACTAGGGGAGACCCAGTACTTC
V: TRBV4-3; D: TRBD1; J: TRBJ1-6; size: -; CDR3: CASSQSPRGPSPLHF; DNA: TGCGCCAGCAGCCAATCGCCCAGGGGGCCTTCACCCCTCCACTTT
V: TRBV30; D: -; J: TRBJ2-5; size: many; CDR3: CAWSTFMETQYF; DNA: TGTGCCTGGAGTACGTTCATGGAGACCCAGTACTTC
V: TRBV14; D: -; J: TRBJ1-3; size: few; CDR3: CASSHQGRLSGNTIYF; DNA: TGTGCCAGCAGCCACCAGGGGCGACTCTCTGGAAACACCATATATTTT
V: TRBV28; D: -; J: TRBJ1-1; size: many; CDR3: CASSLTRMNTEAFF; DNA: TGTGCCAGCAGCCTTACACGAATGAACACTGAAGCTTTCTTT
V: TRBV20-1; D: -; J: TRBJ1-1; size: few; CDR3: CSARESGVLTEAFF; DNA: TGCAGTGCTAGAGAGTCGGGGGTTCTCACTGAAGCTTTCTTT
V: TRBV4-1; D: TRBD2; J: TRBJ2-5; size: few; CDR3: CASSPPKASGRGTQYF; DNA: TGCGCCAGCAGCCCACCAAAGGCTAGCGGGAGGGGGACCCAGTACTTC
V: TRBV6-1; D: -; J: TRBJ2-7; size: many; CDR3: CASSEVVAGLAKEQYF; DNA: TGTGCCAGCAGTGAAGTCGTGGCGGGGCTTGCCAAGGAGCAGTACTTC
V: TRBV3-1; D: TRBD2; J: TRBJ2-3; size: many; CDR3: CASSQDTREGGTQYF; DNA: TGTGCCAGCAGCCAAGATACGCGGGAGGGTGGTACGCAGTATTTT
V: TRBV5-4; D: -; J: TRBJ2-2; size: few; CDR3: CASSSPSRATNGELFF; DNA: TGTGCCAGCAGCTCCCCCTCCAGGGCCACCAACGGGGAGCTGTTTTTT
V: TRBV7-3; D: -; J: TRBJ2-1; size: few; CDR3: CASSPLGNNEQFF; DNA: TGTGCCAGCAGCCCCTTGGGAAACAATGAGCAGTTCTTC
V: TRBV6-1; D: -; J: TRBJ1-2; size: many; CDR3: CASSDASRSYGYTF; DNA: TGTGCCAGCAGCGACGCCAGCAGGAGCTATGGCTACACCTTC
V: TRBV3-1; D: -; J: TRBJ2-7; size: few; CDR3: CASSQERTHYEQYF; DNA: TGTGCCAGCAGCCAAGAAAGGACACATTACGAGCAGTACTTC
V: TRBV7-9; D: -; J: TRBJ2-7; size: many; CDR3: CASAFRSSYEQYF; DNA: TGTGCCAGCGCCTTTAGGAGCTCCTACGAGCAGTACTTC
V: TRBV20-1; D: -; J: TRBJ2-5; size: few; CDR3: CSASLGSGIRGETQYF; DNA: TGCAGTGCTAGTCTCGGGAGCGGGATAAGGGGGGAGACCCAGTACTTC
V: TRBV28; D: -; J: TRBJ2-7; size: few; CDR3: CASSLFGQHYEQYF; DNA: TGTGCCAGCAGTTTATTTGGACAGCACTACGAGCAGTACTTC
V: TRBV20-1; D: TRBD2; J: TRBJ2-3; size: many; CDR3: CSALRLAGQADTQYF; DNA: TGCAGTGCGCTGCGACTAGCGGGACAGGCAGATACGCAGTATTTT